Listed below are T cell receptor beta chains from one sample, sequenced in a study of T cells in Graves' hyperthyroidism and ophthalmopathy. TCRdb re-analysed the multiplex PCR reads in MiXCR, keeping a single row per CDR3 protein. The top ten hold around 28% of the sample, which has over 350,000 distinct CDR3 sequences, about 14% seen once. Sequenced: blood. The receptors here all came from a man between 50 and 59 years old with Graves' ophthalmopathy. The CDR3 runs from the conserved cysteine through the conserved F or W. A D gene is named only where the DNA matches it firmly. For some rows the clone size is stated as once, few or many, or as a class when expanded; others skip it.

j_call d_call clone_size v_call cdr3_nt cdr3_aa
TRBJ2-2 . few TRBV28 TGTGCCAGCAGTTTTGTCGTCGGGGAGCTGTTTTTT CASSFVVGELFF
TRBJ2-7 . many TRBV29-1 TGCAGCGTTATGCGGGACGACCACGAGCAGTACTTC CSVMRDDHEQYF
TRBJ2-2 . few TRBV24-1 TGTGCCACCAGTGATTTTGGGAGGACCGGGGAGCTGTTTTTT CATSDFGRTGELFF
TRBJ2-3 . many TRBV20-1 TGCAGTGCTTACACGGGAGATACGCAGTATTTT CSAYTGDTQYF
TRBJ2-6 . many TRBV20-1 TGCAGTGCTAGATATCCGATTACTGGGGCCAACGTCCTGACTTTC CSARYPITGANVLTF
TRBJ2-7 TRBD1 many TRBV7-2 TGTGCCAGCTCTTCAGACAGGGTCCGCGAGCAGTACTTC CASSSDRVREQYF
TRBJ2-2 TRBD1 few TRBV29-1 TGCAGCGTTGATAAGGGGGCCACCGGGGAGCTGTTTTTT CSVDKGATGELFF
TRBJ2-5 TRBD2 few TRBV7-9 TGTGCCACGCAAACGGGACTAGCGGAACCAAAGGAGACCCAGTACTTC CATQTGLAEPKETQYF
TRBJ1-1 . many TRBV3-1 TGTGCCAGCAGCCAAGGGTCAGCGAACACTGAAGCTTTCTTT CASSQGSANTEAFF
TRBJ2-1 . . TRBV7-9 TGTGCCAGCAGCCCAAAAGGACGGAACTCCTACGAGCAGTTCTTC CASSPKGRNSYEQFF
TRBJ2-5 TRBD2 . TRBV6-5 TGTGCCAGCAGTTACGGGCTAGCGGGAGGCGGTGAGACCGAGTACTTC CASSYGLAGGGETEYF
TRBJ1-1 . . TRBV7-9 TGTGCCAGCAGCATACAGGGATCGAGGACTGAAGCTTTCTTT CASSIQGSRTEAFF
TRBJ2-3 . many TRBV2 TGTGCCAGCAGTTCGGGATGGATAGATACGCAGTATTTT CASSSGWIDTQYF
TRBJ2-5 . many TRBV7-2 TGTGCCAGCAGCCCCCAAGCGATACAAGAGACCCAGTACTTC CASSPQAIQETQYF
TRBJ2-5 TRBD2 . TRBV7-9 TGTGCCAGCAGCTTAGGATTAGCGGGAGAAGCAGAGACCCAGTACTTC CASSLGLAGEAETQYF
TRBJ2-1 . many TRBV7-9 TGTGCCAGCAGCTTAGTAGGAGCGCGCGATGAGCAGTTCTTC CASSLVGARDEQFF
TRBJ2-3 . . TRBV20-1 TGCAGTGCTAGACTCGGCTCTTCAGATACGCAGTATTTT CSARLGSSDTQYF
TRBJ2-7 TRBD1 few TRBV30 TGTGCCCGCCGACAGGGGGCTATAAACGAGCAGTACTTC CARRQGAINEQYF
TRBJ2-3 . many TRBV11-3 TGTGCCAGCAGCGACCCCCGTGGACCTAGCACAGATACGCAGTATTTT CASSDPRGPSTDTQYF
TRBJ2-1 TRBD1 many TRBV7-7 TGTGCTAGCAGCTATCGACAGGGATCCTCCTACAATGAGCAGTTCTTC CASSYRQGSSYNEQFF
TRBJ1-5 . . TRBV10-3 TGTGCCATCAGTGAGTCAAGGGGGAGCAATCAGCCCCAGCATTTT CAISESRGSNQPQHF
TRBJ2-3 . many TRBV5-1 TGCGCCAGCAGCGGCCCCCTGGAGTCTGGCACAGATACGCAGTATTTT CASSGPLESGTDTQYF
TRBJ2-1 TRBD2 many TRBV27 TGTGCCAGCAGTTTATTCGGGCAGGGATACGGACTAGCGGGAAGTGAGCAGTTCTTC CASSLFGQGYGLAGSEQFF
TRBJ1-1 . many TRBV20-1 TGCAGTGCTAGAAGGGGCCCTGAAGCTTTCTTT CSARRGPEAFF
TRBJ2-2 TRBD1 few TRBV10-3 TGTGCCATCAGGGACAGGGATTTGGCCGGGGAGCTGTTTTTT CAIRDRDLAGELFF
TRBJ2-3 TRBD2 many TRBV3-1 TGTGCCAGCAGCCGAGGGACTAGCGGGAGTGGTACAGATACGCAGTATTTT CASSRGTSGSGTDTQYF
TRBJ2-5 TRBD2 . TRBV7-2 TGTGCCAGCAGCTCCGGGGGAGGGGAGACCCGGTACTTC CASSSGGGETRYF
TRBJ2-5 . . TRBV5-1 TGCGCCAGCAGCTTTACCATAGACAGGCGAGGAGAGACCCAGTACTTC CASSFTIDRRGETQYF
TRBJ1-5 . . TRBV19 TGTGCCAGTTCGACAGGAGGTTATCAGCCCCAGCATTTT CASSTGGYQPQHF
TRBJ2-1 TRBD2 many TRBV11-3 TGTGCCAGCAGCTTAGTACGCGGGAGGGTTCGGTACAATGAGCAGTTCTTC CASSLVRGRVRYNEQFF
TRBJ1-1 . many TRBV5-1 TGCGCCAGCAGCTGGGGACGGAGGAACACTGAAGCTTTCTTT CASSWGRRNTEAFF